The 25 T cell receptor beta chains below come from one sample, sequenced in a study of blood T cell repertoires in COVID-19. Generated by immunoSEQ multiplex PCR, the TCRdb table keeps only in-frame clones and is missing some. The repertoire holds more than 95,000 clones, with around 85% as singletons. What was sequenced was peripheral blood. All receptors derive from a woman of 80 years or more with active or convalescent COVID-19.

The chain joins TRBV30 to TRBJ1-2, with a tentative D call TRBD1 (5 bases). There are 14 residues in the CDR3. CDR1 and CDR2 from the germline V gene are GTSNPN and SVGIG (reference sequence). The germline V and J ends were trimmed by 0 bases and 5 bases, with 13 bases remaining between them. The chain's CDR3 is CAWSVSVRAYGYTF. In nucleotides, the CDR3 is TGTGCCTGGAGTGTATCTGTCAGGGCGTATGGCTACACCTTC.

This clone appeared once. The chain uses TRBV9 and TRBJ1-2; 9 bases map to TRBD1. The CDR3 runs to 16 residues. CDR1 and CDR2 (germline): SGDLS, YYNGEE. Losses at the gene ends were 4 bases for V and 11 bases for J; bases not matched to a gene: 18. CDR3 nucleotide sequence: TGTGCCAGCAGCACCCCCGGTCGGGGACAGGGTGCTGGTTACACCTTC. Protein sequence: CASSTPGRGQGAGYTF.

CDR3 sequence: CASSSVAGGRGETQYF. CDR3 bases: TGTGCCAGCAGCTCAGTAGCGGGGGGCCGGGGCGAGACCCAGTACTTC. The rearrangement links TRBV9 to TRBJ2-5; 10 nucleotides align to TRBD2. Per germline, CDR1 SGDLS and CDR2 YYNGEE. Trimming removed 4 bases from V and 5 bases from J; junction bases left unmatched: 11. CDR3 length equals 16 residues.

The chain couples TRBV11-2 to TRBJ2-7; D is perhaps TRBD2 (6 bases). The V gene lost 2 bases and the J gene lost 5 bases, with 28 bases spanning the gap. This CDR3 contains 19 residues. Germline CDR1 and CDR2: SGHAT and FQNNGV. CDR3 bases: TGTGCCAGCAGCTTATCTAGTCCGGGAGTATCTGGACGAGGCAACGAGCAGTACTTC. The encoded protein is CASSLSSPGVSGRGNEQYF.

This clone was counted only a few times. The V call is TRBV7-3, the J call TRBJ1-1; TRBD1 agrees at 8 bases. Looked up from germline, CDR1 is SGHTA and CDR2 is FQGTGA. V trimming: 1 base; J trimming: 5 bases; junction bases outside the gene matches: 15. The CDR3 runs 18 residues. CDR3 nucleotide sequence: TGTGCCAGCAGCTTAAGAGTTGGACAGGGAGTTAAAAGGACTGAAGCTTTCTTT. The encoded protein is CASSLRVGQGVKRTEAFF.

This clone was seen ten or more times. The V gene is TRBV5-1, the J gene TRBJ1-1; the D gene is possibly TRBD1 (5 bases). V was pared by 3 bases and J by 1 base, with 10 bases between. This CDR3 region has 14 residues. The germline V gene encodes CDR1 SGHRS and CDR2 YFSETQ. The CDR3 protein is CASSWEGRNTEAFF. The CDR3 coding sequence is TGCGCCAGCAGCTGGGAGGGACGGAACACTGAAGCTTTCTTT.

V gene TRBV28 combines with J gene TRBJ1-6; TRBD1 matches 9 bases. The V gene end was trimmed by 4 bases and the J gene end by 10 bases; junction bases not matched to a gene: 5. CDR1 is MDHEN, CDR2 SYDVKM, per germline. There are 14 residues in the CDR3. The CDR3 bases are TGTGCCAGCAGTTCGGGACAGGGCGGCTCACCCCTCCACTTT. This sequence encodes CASSSGQGGSPLHF.

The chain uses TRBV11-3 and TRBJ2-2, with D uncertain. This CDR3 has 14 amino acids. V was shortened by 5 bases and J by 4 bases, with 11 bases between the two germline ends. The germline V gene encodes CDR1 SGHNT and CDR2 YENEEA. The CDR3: CASSPAGGTGELFF. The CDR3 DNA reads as TGTGCCAGCAGCCCGGCAGGTGGCACCGGGGAGCTGTTTTTT.

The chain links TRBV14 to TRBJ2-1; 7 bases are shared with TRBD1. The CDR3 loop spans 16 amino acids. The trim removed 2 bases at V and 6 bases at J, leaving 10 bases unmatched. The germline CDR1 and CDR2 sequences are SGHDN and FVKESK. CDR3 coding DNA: TGTGCCAGCAGCCAAAACAGGGGTTTGACTGGCAATGAGCAGTTCTTC. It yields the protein CASSQNRGLTGNEQFF.

CDR3 in amino acids: CASSLGDRVVNEQFF. The CDR3 DNA is TGTGCCAGCAGCTTAGGGGACAGGGTGGTCAATGAGCAGTTCTTC. The chain employs TRBV11-3 and TRBJ2-1; 9 positions agree with TRBD1. The CDR3 totals 15 residues. Germline V gene lookup returns CDR1 SGHNT and CDR2 YENEEA. With V trimmed by 1 base and J by 6 bases, 4 bases remained unmatched.

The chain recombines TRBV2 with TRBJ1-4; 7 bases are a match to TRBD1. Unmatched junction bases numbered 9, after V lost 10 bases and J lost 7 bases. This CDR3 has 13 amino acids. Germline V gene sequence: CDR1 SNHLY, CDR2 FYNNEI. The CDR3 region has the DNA TGTGCCACCAACTACAGGGGAGGTGAAAAACTGTTTTTT. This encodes CATNYRGGEKLFF. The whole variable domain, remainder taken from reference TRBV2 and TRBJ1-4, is EPEVTQTPSHQVTQMGQEVILRCVPISNHLYFYWYRQILGQKVEFLVSFYNNEISEKSEIFDDQFSVERPDGSNFTLKIRSTKLEDSAMYFCATNYRGGEKLFFGSGTQLSVL.

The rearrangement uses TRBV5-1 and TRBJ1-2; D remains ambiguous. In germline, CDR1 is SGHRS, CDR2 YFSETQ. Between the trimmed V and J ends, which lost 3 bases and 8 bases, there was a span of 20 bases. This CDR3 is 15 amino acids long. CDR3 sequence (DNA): TGCGCCAGCAGCTCGACCCCGGATGCCCCGGAGGGCTACACCTTC. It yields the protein CASSSTPDAPEGYTF.

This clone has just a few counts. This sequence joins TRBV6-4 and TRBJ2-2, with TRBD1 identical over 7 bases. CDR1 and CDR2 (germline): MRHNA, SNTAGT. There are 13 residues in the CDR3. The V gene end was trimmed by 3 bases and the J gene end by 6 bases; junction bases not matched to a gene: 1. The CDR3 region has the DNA TGTGCCAGCAGTGAGGGACAGCCCGGGGAGCTGTTTTTT. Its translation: CASSEGQPGELFF.

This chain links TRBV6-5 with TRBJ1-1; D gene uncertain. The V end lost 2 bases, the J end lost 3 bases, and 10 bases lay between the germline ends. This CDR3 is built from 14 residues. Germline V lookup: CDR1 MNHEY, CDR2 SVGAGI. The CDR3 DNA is TGTGCCAGCAGTTACCCCAGCCGGGACACTGAAGCTTTCTTT. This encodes CASSYPSRDTEAFF.

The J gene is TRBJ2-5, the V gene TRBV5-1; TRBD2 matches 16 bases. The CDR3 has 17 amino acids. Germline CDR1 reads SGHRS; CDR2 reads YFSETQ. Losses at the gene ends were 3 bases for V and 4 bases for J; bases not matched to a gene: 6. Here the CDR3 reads CASSSGTSGGAGETQYF. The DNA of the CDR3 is TGCGCCAGCAGCTCAGGGACTAGCGGGGGGGCAGGAGAGACCCAGTACTTC.

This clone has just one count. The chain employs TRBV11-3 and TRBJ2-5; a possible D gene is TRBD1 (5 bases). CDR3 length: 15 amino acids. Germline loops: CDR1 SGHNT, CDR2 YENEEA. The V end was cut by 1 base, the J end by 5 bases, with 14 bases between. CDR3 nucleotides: TGTGCCAGCAGCTTAGGGGCAGGGCTCGGCGAGACCCAGTACTTC. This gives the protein CASSLGAGLGETQYF.

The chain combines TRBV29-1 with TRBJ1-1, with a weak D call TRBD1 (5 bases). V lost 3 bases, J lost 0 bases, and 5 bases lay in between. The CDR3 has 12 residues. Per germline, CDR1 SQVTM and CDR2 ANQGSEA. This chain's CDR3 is CSVDRVNTEAFF. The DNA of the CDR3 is TGCAGCGTTGACAGGGTGAACACTGAAGCTTTCTTT.

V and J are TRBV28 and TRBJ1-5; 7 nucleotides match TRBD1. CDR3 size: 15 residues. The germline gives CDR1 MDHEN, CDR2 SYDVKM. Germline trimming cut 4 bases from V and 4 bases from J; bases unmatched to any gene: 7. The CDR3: CASSSRDSSNQPQHF. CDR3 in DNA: TGTGCCAGCAGTTCCCGGGACAGTTCAAATCAGCCCCAGCATTTT.

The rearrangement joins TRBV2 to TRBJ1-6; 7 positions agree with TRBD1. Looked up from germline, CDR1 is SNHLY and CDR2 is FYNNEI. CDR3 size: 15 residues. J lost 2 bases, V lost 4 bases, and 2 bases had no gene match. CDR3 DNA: TGTGCCAGCAGTGTAGACAGGGCCTATAATTCACCCCTCCACTTT. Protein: CASSVDRAYNSPLHF.

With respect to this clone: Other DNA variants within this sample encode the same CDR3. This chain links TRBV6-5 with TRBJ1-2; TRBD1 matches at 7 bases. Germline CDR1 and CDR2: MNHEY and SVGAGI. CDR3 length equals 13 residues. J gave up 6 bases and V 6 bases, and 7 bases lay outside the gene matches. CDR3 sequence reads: CASSLTGVDGYTF. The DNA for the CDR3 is TGTGCCAGCAGCCTCACAGGGGTTGATGGCTACACCTTC.

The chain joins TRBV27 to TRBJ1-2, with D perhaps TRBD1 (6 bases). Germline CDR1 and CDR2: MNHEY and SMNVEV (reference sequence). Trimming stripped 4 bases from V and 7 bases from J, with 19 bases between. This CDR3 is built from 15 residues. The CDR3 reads CASSSGQTIAAGYTF. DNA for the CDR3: TGTGCCAGCAGTTCCGGACAGACCATCGCAGCTGGCTACACCTTC.

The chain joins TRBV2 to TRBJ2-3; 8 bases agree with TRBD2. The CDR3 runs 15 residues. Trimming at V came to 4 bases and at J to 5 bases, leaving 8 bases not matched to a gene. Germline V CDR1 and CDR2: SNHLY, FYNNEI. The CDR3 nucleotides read TGTGCCAGCAGTGTCCAGCGGGGGTCCGGAGATACGCAGTATTTT. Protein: CASSVQRGSGDTQYF. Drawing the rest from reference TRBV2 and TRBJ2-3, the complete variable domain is EPEVTQTPSHQVTQMGQEVILRCVPISNHLYFYWYRQILGQKVEFLVSFYNNEISEKSEIFDDQFSVERPDGSNFTLKIRSTKLEDSAMYFCASSVQRGSGDTQYFGPGTRLTVL.

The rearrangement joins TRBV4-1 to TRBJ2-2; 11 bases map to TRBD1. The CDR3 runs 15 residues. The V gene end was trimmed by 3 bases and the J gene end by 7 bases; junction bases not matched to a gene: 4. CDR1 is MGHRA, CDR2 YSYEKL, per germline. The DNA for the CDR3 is TGCGCCAGCAGCCAGGACAGGGGGCGGGTCGGGGAGCTGTTTTTT. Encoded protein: CASSQDRGRVGELFF.

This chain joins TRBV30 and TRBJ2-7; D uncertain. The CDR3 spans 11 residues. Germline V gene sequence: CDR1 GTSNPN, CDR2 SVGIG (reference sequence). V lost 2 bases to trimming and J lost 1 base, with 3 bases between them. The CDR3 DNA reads TGTGCCTGGAGTTCGTCCTACGAGCAGTACTTC. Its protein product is CAWSSSYEQYF.

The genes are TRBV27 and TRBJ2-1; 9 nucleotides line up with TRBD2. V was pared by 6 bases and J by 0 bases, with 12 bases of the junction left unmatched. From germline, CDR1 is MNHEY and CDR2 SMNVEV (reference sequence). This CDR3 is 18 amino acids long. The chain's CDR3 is CASSLPGLALSSYNEQFF. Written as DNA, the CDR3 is TGTGCCAGCAGCCTCCCGGGACTAGCTCTCAGCTCCTACAATGAGCAGTTCTTC.